The T cell receptor (beta chain) under discussion was sequenced for a study of T-cell memory formation after mild COVID-19. Study details: TCR clusters were mostly donor specific. Notes on the study in general: Pre-infection memory contained some responding clones, which suggested that cross-reactive memory had joined. Clones contracting day 15 to 85 were balanced CD4/CD8; later expanders leaned CD4+.

This clonotype was seen repeatedly, ten times or more. Its antigen remains unidentified. V dropped 5 bases and J dropped 9; count of bases not matched to a gene: 13. The CDR3 runs to 15 residues. Germline V lookup: CDR1 SGHTA, CDR2 FQGNSA. Constant-segment primers served in 5'RACE that generated TCR alpha and TCR beta cDNA libraries bearing sample barcodes and UMIs. TCRdb re-called the 5' RACE reads through MiXCR, storing one row per CDR3 protein. The repertoire consists of a few hundred thousand distinct CDR3 sequences, with less than 20% occurring once and the leading ten covering over 20%. Input material: PBMCs or a T cell subset sorted from them (not recorded which). The sequence came from a man aged 18 to 30 who had mild COVID-19 (a few samples of this study predate the infection). Cell type and time point are not known. The chain links TRBV7-2 to TRBJ2-3; 8 nucleotides line up with TRBD1. For the CDR3, the DNA is TGTGCCAGCAGCCCTAGTAGCGGACAGGGCTCGACGCAGTATTTT. Residues: CASSPSSGQGSTQYF.